This T cell receptor (beta chain) stems from a study of OX40 agonist ivuxolimab in advanced cancers. Overall study results and limits: Clones of CD4+ and CD8+ blood T cells grew by week 6 at doses of 0.1 to 3.0 mg/kg. Expanded clones belonging to CD8+ T cells outnumbered, on average, those of CD4+.

Some clones are missing from TCRdb's copy, which holds only in-frame ones; the method was immunoSEQ multiplex PCR. The data contain about 81,000 clones, roughly 91% of them seen just once; the ten biggest clones take up approximately 0.43%. The V gene lost 6 bases and the J gene lost 5 bases, with 11 bases spanning the gap. This CDR3 has 12 residues. Germline V CDR1 and CDR2: SGHRS, YFSETQ. This clone was picked up one time. Antigen unknown. Here the sequenced sample was CD4+ or CD8+ T cells sorted from blood, taken in a trial of the OX40 agonist ivuxolimab. The TCR sequence derives from an adult with an advanced solid tumor such as melanoma, head and neck, liver or kidney cancer. The chain recombines TRBV5-1 with TRBJ1-1; unclear D gene. CDR3 residues: CASKGGRTEAFF. CDR3 nucleotides: TGCGCCAGCAAGGGCGGGAGGACTGAAGCTTTCTTT.